The 15 T cell receptor beta chains presented below share a single source sample, sequenced in a study of shared clonotypes between healthy human individuals. TCRdb keeps only in-frame clones here, not all; method: immunoSEQ multiplex PCR. The data hold about 670,000 clones, with more than 70% observed a single time. What was sequenced was memory CD4+ T cells sorted from blood. Subset defined: CD45RA-negative fraction. These receptors came from a woman younger than 45 in good health.

This CDR3 reads CASSAGQYPGTEAFF. The CDR3, as DNA: TGCGCCAGCAGTGCCGGACAGTACCCGGGCACTGAAGCTTTCTTT. The chain employs TRBV10-1 and TRBJ1-1; possible D gene TRBD1, 6 bases. The CDR3 loop spans 15 amino acids. Germline V lookup: CDR1 WNHNN, CDR2 SYGVQD (reference sequence). With 4 bases removed from V and 4 bases from J, the gap between germline ends came to 16 bases.

This clone was counted once. The chain carries TRBV7-6 and TRBJ2-5; D is ambiguous. The V and J ends lost 3 bases and 5 bases respectively, with 10 bases between them. Germline loops: CDR1 SGHVS, CDR2 FNYEAQ. This CDR3 is built from 13 residues. The CDR3 DNA reads as TGTGCCAGCAGCTTCCCGGCCGGGGAGACCCAGTACTTC. It codes for CASSFPAGETQYF.

The rearrangement links TRBV19 to TRBJ1-5; D perhaps matches TRBD1 (5 bases). CDR3 size: 15 residues. CDR1 LNHDA and CDR2 SQIVND come from the germline V gene (reference sequence). V was clipped by 3 bases and J by 6 bases, with 15 bases between them. The CDR3 sequence is CASSIHMGGGQPQHF. CDR3 in DNA: TGTGCCAGTAGTATCCACATGGGCGGGGGTCAGCCCCAGCATTTT.

The J gene is TRBJ2-2, the V gene TRBV11-3; D perhaps matches TRBD1 (5 bases). The CDR3 length is 13 residues. Trimming left V 10 bases short and J 3 bases short, with 12 bases between. The germline gives CDR1 SGHNT, CDR2 YENEEA. CDR3 sequence reads: CATAQGHTGELFF. The CDR3 region has the DNA TGTGCCACCGCCCAGGGCCACACCGGGGAGCTGTTTTTT.

The genes are TRBV28 and TRBJ1-2; TRBD1 might be the D (5 bases). The V gene's germline CDR1 is MDHEN and CDR2 SYDVKM. The CDR3 sequence is 11 residues long. V was cut by 6 bases and J by 7 bases, with 9 bases left in between. DNA of the CDR3: TGTGCCAGCAGCCAAGGGGTTGGCTACACCTTC. Translating gives CASSQGVGYTF.

The CDR3 spells CASSIKDGRGEQYF. DNA of the CDR3: TGTGCCAGTAGTATTAAGGATGGACGAGGCGAGCAGTACTTC. The V gene is TRBV19, the J gene TRBJ2-7; D is ambiguous. CDR1 is LNHDA, CDR2 SQIVND, per germline (reference sequence). V lost 3 bases and J 6 bases, leaving 15 bases between the germline ends. CDR3 length: 14 residues. Drawing the rest from reference TRBV19 and TRBJ2-7, the complete variable domain is DGGITQSPKYLFRKEGQNVTLSCEQNLNHDAMYWYRQDPGQGLRLIYYSQIVNDFQKGDIAEGYSVSREKKESFPLTVTSAQKNPTAFYLCASSIKDGRGEQYFGPGTRLTVT.

The chain joins TRBV6-4 to TRBJ2-2, with 10 positions matching TRBD1. The ends lost 3 bases at V and 6 bases at J; junction bases unmatched: 1. The CDR3 extends over 14 amino acids. Germline values: CDR1 MRHNA, CDR2 SNTAGT. CDR3 DNA: TGTGCCAGCAGTGAAGGGACAGGGGCCGGGGAGCTGTTTTTT. Residues: CASSEGTGAGELFF.

CDR3 in amino acids: CASSHGGPTAHLSYNEQFF. The CDR3 DNA follows: TGTGCCAGCAGCCACGGCGGGCCCACCGCCCACCTCTCCTACAATGAGCAGTTCTTC. This chain connects TRBV14 to TRBJ2-1, with TRBD2 as a possible D gene (5 bases). Germline lookup yields CDR1 SGHDN and CDR2 FVKESK. V dropped 3 bases and J dropped 0 bases, with 21 bases sitting between them. The CDR3 is 19 amino acids.

The V and J genes are TRBV7-2 and TRBJ2-7; no clear D gene. The germline gives CDR1 SGHTA, CDR2 FQGNSA. The CDR3 has 14 amino acids. The V gene lost 3 bases and the J gene lost 4 bases, with 13 bases spanning the gap. This chain's CDR3 is CASSFKAQFYEQYF. The CDR3 DNA is TGTGCCAGCAGCTTTAAGGCACAGTTTTACGAGCAGTACTTC.

This clone was picked up a small number of times. J is TRBJ2-7 and V is TRBV15, with 10 bases that match TRBD2. CDR3 length: 16 residues. Trimming cost V 1 base and J 4 bases; bases outside gene matches: 7. Germline-derived CDR1 and CDR2 are LNHNV and YYDKDF (reference sequence). In DNA, the CDR3 is TGTGCCACCAGCAGAGGGACTAGCGGATATGATTACGAGCAGTACTTC. Protein sequence: CATSRGTSGYDYEQYF.

A word on this clone: The sample contains more than one DNA sequence encoding this CDR3. This sequence joins TRBV2 and TRBJ2-6; no definite D call. This CDR3 is built from 15 residues. Germline values: CDR1 SNHLY, CDR2 FYNNEI. Trimming left V 3 bases short and J 2 bases short, with 8 bases between. CDR3 amino acids: CASSDGQPGANVLTF. For the CDR3, the DNA is TGTGCCAGCAGTGACGGGCAGCCTGGGGCCAACGTCCTGACTTTC. Full variable domain (remainder filled in from reference TRBV2 and TRBJ2-6): EPEVTQTPSHQVTQMGQEVILRCVPISNHLYFYWYRQILGQKVEFLVSFYNNEISEKSEIFDDQFSVERPDGSNFTLKIRSTKLEDSAMYFCASSDGQPGANVLTFGAGSRLTVL.

The chain carries TRBV5-1 and TRBJ2-1; maybe TRBD2 (5 bases). CDR1 is SGHRS, CDR2 YFSETQ, per germline. The germline V and J ends were trimmed by 10 bases and 2 bases, with 16 bases remaining between them. This CDR3 spans 14 amino acids. CDR3 coding DNA: TGCGCCTCCTCGCCTGCGGGTACCTACAATGAGCAGTTCTTC. Translation gives CASSPAGTYNEQFF.

This chain links TRBV11-2 with TRBJ1-2, with 10 bases matching TRBD1. This CDR3 is 15 amino acids long. Germline V gene data show CDR1 as SGHAT and CDR2 as FQNNGV. Germline trimming cut 6 bases from V and 6 bases from J; bases unmatched to any gene: 10. As DNA, the CDR3 is TGTGCCAGCAGGACCCCGGGACAGGGGCGTGATGGCTACACCTTC. This encodes CASRTPGQGRDGYTF.

This clone showed up just once. This sequence joins TRBV7-9 and TRBJ2-3, with D perhaps TRBD1 or TRBD2 (6 bases each). V dropped 7 bases and J dropped 5 bases, with 28 bases sitting between them. Germline lookup yields CDR1 SEHNR and CDR2 FQNEAQ (reference sequence). The CDR3 consists of 18 residues. The CDR3 is CASTTIGGGGPRRDTQYF. As DNA, the CDR3 is TGTGCCAGCACCACCATTGGAGGGGGAGGACCCAGGAGAGATACGCAGTATTTT.

J is TRBJ1-1 and V is TRBV29-1, with no clear D. The CDR3 has 14 residues. V lost 4 bases to trimming and J lost 2 bases, with 14 bases between them. The germline V gene has CDR1 SQVTM and CDR2 ANQGSEA. The CDR3 here is CSVVLPRVNTEAFF. In DNA, the CDR3 is TGCAGCGTTGTACTGCCAAGGGTTAACACTGAAGCTTTCTTT.